This T cell receptor (beta chain) was sequenced during a study of blood T cell repertoires in COVID-19. Across the whole study: Samples came from the United States, Italy and Spain, spanning acute and convalescent COVID-19.

Individuals aged about 18 to 90 years were recruited from 24 US areas. Cohort 3 recovery required two negative PCRs, clearance, or symptom resolution. This CDR3 contains 18 residues. Germline-derived CDR1 and CDR2 are MNHEY and SMNVEV (reference sequence). Unmatched junction bases numbered 16, after V lost 6 bases and J lost 4 bases. Methods used by the authors: How many nucleated cells were present was estimated from reference gene primer amplification. Generated by immunoSEQ multiplex PCR, the TCRdb table keeps only in-frame clones and is missing some. V, J and clone size are taken as reported in that table, and D and trimming were inferred from the DNA itself. The sample consists of 200,000 to 250,000 clones, about 89% of them appearing once.

This receptor was taken from a woman aged 25 to 45 who had recovered from COVID-19. The chain has TRBV27 and TRBJ1-4; 8 positions agree with TRBD1. Material for sequencing was PBMCs or T cells enriched from blood (not recorded which). The CDR3 DNA is TGTGCCAGCAGCGGGGGGACAGGAGGACTTGGTGATAATGAAAAACTGTTTTTT. This translates into CASSGGTGGLGDNEKLFF.